The 16 T cell receptor beta chains below were found in one sample sequenced in a study of T cells in women clearing cervical HPV infection. Assay used: immunoSEQ multiplex PCR; TCRdb lists only in-frame clones, some missing. Found here are about 37,000 clones; the top ten clones hold about 1.5%. The source material was blood buffy coat. The receptor set was obtained from a woman aged 18 to 75 with a cervical HPV16 infection that either progressed to CIN3+ or cleared (not recorded which).

Details on this clone: The read comes to an end 3 residues before the CDR3 does, leaving the germline J gene to fill in the end. This chain uses TRBV5-1 with TRBJ2-3; 9 nucleotides agree with TRBD1. Germline assignment: CDR1 SGHRS and CDR2 YFSETQ. The CDR3 loop spans 14 amino acids. The CDR3 reads CASSWGTGQQTQYF. The DNA read from the CDR3 is TGCGCCAGCAGCTGGGGGACAGGGCAGCAGACG.

Note on this clone: The missing CDR3 end, 3 residues past where the read stops, is filled in from the germline J gene. The chain combines TRBV20-1 with TRBJ2-5; the match to TRBD2 covers 9 bases. J gave up 2 bases and V 3 bases, and 7 bases lay outside the gene matches. CDR1 is DFQATT and CDR2 is SNEGSKA in the germline V gene (reference sequence). The length of the CDR3 is 15 residues. CDR3 protein: CSASAAAGGQETQYF. The part of the CDR3 DNA that was read is TGCAGTGCTAGTGCCGCCGCGGGGGGGCAAGAGACC.

On this clone: The read comes to an end 3 residues before the CDR3 does, leaving the germline J gene to fill in the end. The chain carries TRBV5-1 and TRBJ2-3; D call uncertain. Germline values: CDR1 SGHRS, CDR2 YFSETQ. The CDR3 extends over 16 amino acids. CDR3 DNA (partial): TGCGCCAGCAGCTCCCGACCGACCACTCCGGCGGAGACG. This gives the protein CASSSRPTTPAET. The entire CDR3 protein reads CASSSRPTTPAETQYF.

For this clone: The CDR3 end falls 3 residues outside the read, so it is completed with the germline J gene. Additional DNA sequences in this sample encode the identical CDR3. This chain uses TRBV20-1 with TRBJ2-5, with TRBD1 matching 10 bases. V trimming: 6 bases; J trimming: 5 bases; junction bases outside the gene matches: 6. Germline CDR1 DFQATT, CDR2 SNEGSKA (reference sequence). This CDR3 has 13 residues. CDR3 amino acids: CSAGTGALETQYF. CDR3 DNA, as far as it was read: TGCAGTGCCGGGACAGGGGCTTTGGAGACC.

To note about this clone: The CDR3 goes on 3 residues after the read ends, and that part is filled in from the germline J gene. V gene TRBV2 combines with J gene TRBJ1-2; TRBD1 is a possible D gene (5 bases). Germline assignment: CDR1 SNHLY and CDR2 FYNNEI. Trimming removed 8 bases from V and 4 bases from J, with 14 bases in between. This CDR3 region has 13 residues. The CDR3 protein is CASLGGVSYGYTF. The DNA read from the CDR3 is TGTGCCAGCCTGGGAGGGGTTTCCTATGGC.

Regarding this clone: The read ends 3 residues before the CDR3 terminus; that terminus is restored from the germline J gene. The chain is built from TRBV10-3 and TRBJ2-3; 13 bases line up with TRBD2. Germline assignment: CDR1 ENHRY and CDR2 SYGVKD. After removal of 6 bases from V and 2 bases from J, the junction contained 5 bases not matched to a gene. The CDR3 has 16 amino acids. This CDR3 is CAIREGLAGDTDTQYF. The CDR3 DNA, read in part, is TGTGCCATCAGGGAAGGACTAGCGGGAGACACAGATACG.

On this clone itself: The CDR3 extends 3 residues past the end of the read, so its final part is completed from the germline J gene. The chain carries TRBV19 and TRBJ2-2, with TRBD1 matching over 8 bases. Per the germline V gene, CDR1 is LNHDA and CDR2 is SQIVND (reference sequence). The CDR3 is made up of 15 amino acids. V lost 7 bases and J lost 1; bases outside the gene matches: 5. The CDR3 bases that were read are TGTGCCAGTAACCCCGGGACAGGGAACACCGGGGAG. It is translated as CASNPGTGNTGE. The whole CDR3 sequence reads CASNPGTGNTGELFF.

To note about this clone: The CDR3 end is not reached by the read, which stops 3 residues before it; the germline J gene fills it in. The genes are TRBV11-3 and TRBJ1-2; tentatively, D is TRBD1 (6 bases). CDR3 length equals 14 residues. The V gene's germline CDR1 is SGHNT and CDR2 YENEEA. Deletions cut 5 bases from V and 4 bases from J, with 14 bases between. The CDR3 loop reads CASSAAGAAYGYTF. Partial CDR3 DNA: TGTGCCAGCAGCGCCGCGGGGGCGGCCTATGGC.

Here the CDR3 reads CSARDTGQPQYF. The DNA read from the CDR3 is TGCAGTGCTAGAGACACGGGACAGCCG. The rearrangement joins TRBV20-1 to TRBJ2-3, with TRBD1 matching over 7 bases. The read ends 3 residues early relative to the CDR3; the germline J gene fills the gap. Germline CDR1 reads DFQATT; CDR2 reads SNEGSKA (reference sequence). The CDR3 spans 12 residues.

Points on this clone: The read ends 3 residues before the CDR3 terminus; that terminus is restored from the germline J gene. The chain links TRBV2 to TRBJ1-6; D perhaps matches TRBD1 (5 bases). CDR3 length equals 13 residues. The V and J ends lost 7 bases and 7 bases respectively, with 11 bases between them. Germline loops: CDR1 SNHLY, CDR2 FYNNEI. The covered CDR3 bases are TGTGCCAGCACTCTAAAGGGGAATTCACCC. Its protein is CASTLKGNSP. The full-length CDR3 reads as CASTLKGNSPLHF.

As concerns this clone: The read ends 3 residues shy of where the CDR3 ends; the end is completed using the germline J gene. The rearrangement uses TRBV10-2 and TRBJ2-7; possible D gene TRBD2, 6 bases. The V end was cut by 0 bases, the J end by 3 bases, with 15 bases between. The CDR3 consists of 16 residues. The germline V gene encodes CDR1 WSHSY and CDR2 SAAADI. This CDR3 is CASSESAGRLDYEQYF. The CDR3 bases that were read are TGCGCCAGCAGTGAGTCCGCGGGAAGGCTAGACTACGAG.

On this clone: The read ends 3 residues before the CDR3 terminus; that terminus is restored from the germline J gene. The rearrangement uses TRBV20-1 and TRBJ2-1, with D tentatively TRBD2 (5 bases). V lost 3 bases to trimming and J lost 2 bases, with 14 bases between them. Germline V gene lookup returns CDR1 DFQATT and CDR2 SNEGSKA (reference sequence). This CDR3 contains 15 residues. The DNA read from the CDR3 is TGCAGTGCTAGTCTGCTAGCCGTCGCCTACAATGAG. Translated, it gives CSASLLAVAYNE. In full, the CDR3 is CSASLLAVAYNEQFF.

Regarding this clone: Read coverage stops 3 residues before the CDR3 terminus; the germline J gene supplies the remainder. The chain employs TRBV2 and TRBJ2-1; 10 bases align to TRBD1. Germline V gene data show CDR1 as SNHLY and CDR2 as FYNNEI. The CDR3 sequence is 15 residues long. The V gene end was trimmed by 4 bases and the J gene end by 7 bases; junction bases not matched to a gene: 7. CDR3 DNA (partial): TGTGCCAGCAGTGCTCGACAGGGGGCGCAAAATGAG. Translating it yields CASSARQGAQNE. The entire CDR3 protein reads CASSARQGAQNEQFF. The full variable domain, rest sourced from reference TRBV2 and TRBJ2-1, is EPEVTQTPSHQVTQMGQEVILRCVPISNHLYFYWYRQILGQKVEFLVSFYNNEISEKSEIFDDQFSVERPDGSNFTLKIRSTKLEDSAMYFCASSARQGAQNEQFFGPGTRLTVL.

Note on this clone: The read terminates 3 residues before the CDR3 end, so the remaining end is supplied by the germline J gene. The rearrangement uses TRBV13 and TRBJ2-2; possible D gene TRBD1, 6 bases. The CDR3 runs to 14 residues. Germline V gene data show CDR1 as PRHDT and CDR2 as FYEKMQ (reference sequence). The sequenced CDR3 bases are TGTGCCAGCAGCTCCAGCACCTCAGGGGAAAAG. Its protein is CASSSSTSGEK. The entire CDR3 protein is CASSSSTSGEKLFF.

As concerns this clone: Sequencing ends 3 residues short of the CDR3 end; the germline J gene provides the rest. This rearrangement joins TRBV2 to TRBJ1-4; D may be TRBD1 (6 bases). The CDR3 runs 18 residues. Germline assignment: CDR1 SNHLY and CDR2 FYNNEI. The CDR3 loop is CASSFGTGLGSQNSPLFF. CDR3 DNA (partial): TGTGCCAGCAGTTTTGGAACAGGGTTGGGGTCGCAGAATTCACCA. Complete variable domain (other parts from reference TRBV2 and TRBJ1-4): EPEVTQTPSHQVTQMGQEVILRCVPISNHLYFYWYRQILGQKVEFLVSFYNNEISEKSEIFDDQFSVERPDGSNFTLKIRSTKLEDSAMYFCASSFGTGLGSQNSPLFFGSGTQLSVL.

Concerning this clone itself: The read ends 3 residues early relative to the CDR3; the germline J gene fills the gap. The rearrangement uses TRBV19 and TRBJ1-1; 7 bases line up with TRBD1. This CDR3 has 15 residues. Germline V gives CDR1 LNHDA, CDR2 SQIVND (reference sequence). Trimming cost V 6 bases and J 3 bases; bases outside gene matches: 10. The part of the CDR3 DNA that was read is TGTGCCAGTAGCTCGGCTCGGCAGGGGGACACTGAA. It codes for CASSSARQGDTE. The entire CDR3 protein reads CASSSARQGDTEAFF.